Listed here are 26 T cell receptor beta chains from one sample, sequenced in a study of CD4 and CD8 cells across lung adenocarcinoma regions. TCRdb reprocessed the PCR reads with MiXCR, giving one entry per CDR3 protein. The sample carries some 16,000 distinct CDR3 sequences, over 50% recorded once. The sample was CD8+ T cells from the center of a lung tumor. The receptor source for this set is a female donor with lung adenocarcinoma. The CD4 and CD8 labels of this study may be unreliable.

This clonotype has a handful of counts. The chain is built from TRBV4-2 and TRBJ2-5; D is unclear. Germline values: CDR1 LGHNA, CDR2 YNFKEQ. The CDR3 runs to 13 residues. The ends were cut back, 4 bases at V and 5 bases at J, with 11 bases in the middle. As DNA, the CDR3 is TGTGCCAGCAGCCCCCTACTAAGGGAGACCCAGTACTTC. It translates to CASSPLLRETQYF.

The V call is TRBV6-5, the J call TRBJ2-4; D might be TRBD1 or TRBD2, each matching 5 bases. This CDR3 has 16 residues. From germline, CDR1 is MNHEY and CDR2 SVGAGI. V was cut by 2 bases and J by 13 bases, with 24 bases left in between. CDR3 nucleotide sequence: TGTGCCAGCAGTTACGGGAGTAGGGGCGCCAAAGATACGCAGTACTTC. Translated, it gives CASSYGSRGAKDTQYF.

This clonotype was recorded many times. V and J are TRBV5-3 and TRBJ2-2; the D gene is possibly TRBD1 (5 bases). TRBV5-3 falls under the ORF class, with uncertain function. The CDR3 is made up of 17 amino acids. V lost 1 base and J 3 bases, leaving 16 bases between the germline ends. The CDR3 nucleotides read TGTGCCAGAAGCTTGAGGAGTAGTAGGGGTGACACCGGGGAGCTGTTTTTT. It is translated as CARSLRSSRGDTGELFF.

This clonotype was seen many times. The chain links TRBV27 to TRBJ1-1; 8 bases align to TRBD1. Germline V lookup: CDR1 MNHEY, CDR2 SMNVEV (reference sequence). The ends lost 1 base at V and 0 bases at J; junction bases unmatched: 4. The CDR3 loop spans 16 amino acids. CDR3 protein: CASSLLTGDVNTEAFF. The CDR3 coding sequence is TGTGCCAGCAGTTTATTGACAGGGGATGTGAACACTGAAGCTTTCTTT.

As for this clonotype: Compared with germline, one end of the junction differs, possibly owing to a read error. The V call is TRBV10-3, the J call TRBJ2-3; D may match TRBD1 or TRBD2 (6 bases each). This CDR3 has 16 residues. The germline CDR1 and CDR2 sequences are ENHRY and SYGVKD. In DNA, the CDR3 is TGTGCCATCGGGGAGAACGGGGGCAGTGACGCGGATACGCAGTACTTT. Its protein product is CAIGENGGSDADTQYF.

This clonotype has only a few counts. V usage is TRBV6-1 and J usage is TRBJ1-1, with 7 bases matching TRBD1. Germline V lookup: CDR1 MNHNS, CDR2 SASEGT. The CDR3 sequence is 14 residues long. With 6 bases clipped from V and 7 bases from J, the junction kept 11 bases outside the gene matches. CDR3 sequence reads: CASSKTGKVVEAFF. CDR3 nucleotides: TGTGCCAGCAGCAAGACAGGGAAAGTGGTTGAAGCTTTCTTT.

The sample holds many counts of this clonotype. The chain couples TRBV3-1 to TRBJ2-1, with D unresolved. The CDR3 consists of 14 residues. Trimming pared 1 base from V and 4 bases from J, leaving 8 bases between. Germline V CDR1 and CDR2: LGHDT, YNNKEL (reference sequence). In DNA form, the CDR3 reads TGTGCCAGCAGCCAAGGACTGGGGTACAATGAGCAGTTCTTC. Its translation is CASSQGLGYNEQFF.

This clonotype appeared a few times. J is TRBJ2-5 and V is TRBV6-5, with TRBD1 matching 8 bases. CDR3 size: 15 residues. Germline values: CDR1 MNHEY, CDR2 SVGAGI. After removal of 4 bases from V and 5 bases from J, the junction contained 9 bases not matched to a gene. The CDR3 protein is CASSSYDRGGETQYF. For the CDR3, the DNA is TGTGCCAGCAGTTCCTACGACAGGGGTGGGGAGACCCAGTACTTC.

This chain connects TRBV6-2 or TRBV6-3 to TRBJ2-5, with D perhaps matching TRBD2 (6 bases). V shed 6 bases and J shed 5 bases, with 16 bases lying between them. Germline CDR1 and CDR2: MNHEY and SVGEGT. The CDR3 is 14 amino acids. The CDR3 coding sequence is TGTGCCAGCAGCCCCCAGGGAGGTCGGGAGACCCAGTACTTC. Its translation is CASSPQGGRETQYF.

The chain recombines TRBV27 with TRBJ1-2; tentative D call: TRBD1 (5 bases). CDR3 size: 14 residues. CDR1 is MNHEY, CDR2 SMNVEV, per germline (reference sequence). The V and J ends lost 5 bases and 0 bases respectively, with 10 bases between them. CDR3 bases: TGTGCCAGCAGTGGATTAGGGGCTAACTATGGCTACACCTTC. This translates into CASSGLGANYGYTF.

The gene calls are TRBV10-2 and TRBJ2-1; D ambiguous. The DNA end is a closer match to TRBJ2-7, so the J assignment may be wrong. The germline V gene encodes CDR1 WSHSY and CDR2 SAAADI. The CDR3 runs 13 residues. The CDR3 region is CASSSREPDEQYF. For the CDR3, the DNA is TGCGCCAGCAGCTCGCGAGAGCCCGACGAGCAGTACTTC.

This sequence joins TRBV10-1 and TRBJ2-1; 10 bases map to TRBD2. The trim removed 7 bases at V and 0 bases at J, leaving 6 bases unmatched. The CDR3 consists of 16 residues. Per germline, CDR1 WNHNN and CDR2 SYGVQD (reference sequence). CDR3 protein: CASIGASGSSYNEQFF. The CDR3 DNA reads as TGCGCCAGCATTGGCGCTAGCGGGAGCTCCTACAATGAGCAGTTCTTC.

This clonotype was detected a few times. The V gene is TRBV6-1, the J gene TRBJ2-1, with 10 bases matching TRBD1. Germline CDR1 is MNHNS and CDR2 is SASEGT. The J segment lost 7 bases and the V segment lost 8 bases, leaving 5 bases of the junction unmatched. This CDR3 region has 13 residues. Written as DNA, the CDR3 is TGTGCCAGCCTGAGACAGGGGGCGAATGAGCAGTTCTTC. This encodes CASLRQGANEQFF.

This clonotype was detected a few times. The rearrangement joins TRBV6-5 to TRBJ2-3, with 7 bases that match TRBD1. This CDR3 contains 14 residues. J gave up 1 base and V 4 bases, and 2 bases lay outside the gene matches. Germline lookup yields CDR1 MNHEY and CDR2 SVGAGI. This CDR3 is CASSSGQGTDTQYF. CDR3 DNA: TGTGCCAGCAGTTCCGGACAGGGCACAGATACGCAGTATTTT.

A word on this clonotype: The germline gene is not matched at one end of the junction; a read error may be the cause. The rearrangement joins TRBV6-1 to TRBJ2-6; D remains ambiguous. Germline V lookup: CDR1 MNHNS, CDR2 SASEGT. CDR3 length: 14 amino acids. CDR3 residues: CGGSAQLARDTQYF. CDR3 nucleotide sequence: TGCGGCGGCTCGGCGCAGTTAGCCAGAGATACGCAGTACTTT.

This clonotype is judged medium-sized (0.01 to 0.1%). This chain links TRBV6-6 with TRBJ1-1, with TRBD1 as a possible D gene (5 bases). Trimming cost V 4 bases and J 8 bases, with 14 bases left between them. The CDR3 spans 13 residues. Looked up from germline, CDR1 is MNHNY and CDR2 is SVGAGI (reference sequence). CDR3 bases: TGTGCCAGCAGTTTAGGGGTGTCCCTGGAAGCTTTCTTT. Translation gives CASSLGVSLEAFF.

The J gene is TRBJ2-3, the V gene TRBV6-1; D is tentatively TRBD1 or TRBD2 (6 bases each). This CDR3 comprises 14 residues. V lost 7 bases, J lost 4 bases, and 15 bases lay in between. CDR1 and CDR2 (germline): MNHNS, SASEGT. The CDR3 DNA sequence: TGTGCCAGCACCCGTTCAAGGGGGGCAGATACGCAGTATTTT. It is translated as CASTRSRGADTQYF.

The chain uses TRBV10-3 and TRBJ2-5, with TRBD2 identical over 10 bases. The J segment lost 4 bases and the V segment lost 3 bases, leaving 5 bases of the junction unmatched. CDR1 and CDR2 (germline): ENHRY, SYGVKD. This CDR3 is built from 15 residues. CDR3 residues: CAISETSGARETQYF. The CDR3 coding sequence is TGTGCCATCAGTGAAACTAGCGGGGCGAGAGAGACCCAGTACTTC.

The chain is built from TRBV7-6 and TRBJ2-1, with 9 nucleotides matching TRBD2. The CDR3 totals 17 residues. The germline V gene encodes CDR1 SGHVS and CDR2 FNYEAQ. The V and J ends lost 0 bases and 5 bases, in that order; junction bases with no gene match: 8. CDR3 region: CASSLAGRGGLDNEQFF. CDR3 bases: TGTGCCAGCAGCTTAGCGGGGCGGGGGGGCTTAGACAATGAGCAGTTCTTC.

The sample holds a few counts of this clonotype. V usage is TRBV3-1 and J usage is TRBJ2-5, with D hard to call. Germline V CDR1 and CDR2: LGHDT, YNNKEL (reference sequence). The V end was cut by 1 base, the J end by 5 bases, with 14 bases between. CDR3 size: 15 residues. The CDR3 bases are TGTGCCAGCAGCCAAGCGGGTGACGTCGGGGAGACCCAGTACTTC. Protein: CASSQAGDVGETQYF.

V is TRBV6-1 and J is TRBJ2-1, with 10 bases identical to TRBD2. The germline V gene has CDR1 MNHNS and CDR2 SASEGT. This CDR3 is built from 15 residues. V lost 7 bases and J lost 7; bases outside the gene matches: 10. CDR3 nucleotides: TGTGCCAGCACCCTAAGCGGGAGGGAAACTAATGAGCAGTTCTTC. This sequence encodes CASTLSGRETNEQFF.

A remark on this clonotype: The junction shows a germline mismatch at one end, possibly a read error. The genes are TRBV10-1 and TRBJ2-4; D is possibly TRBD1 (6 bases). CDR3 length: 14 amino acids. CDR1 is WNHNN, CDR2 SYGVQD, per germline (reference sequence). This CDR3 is CGGWGLTAKDIQYF. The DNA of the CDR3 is TGCGGCGGCTGGGGGCTGACTGCCAAAGACATTCAGTACTTC.

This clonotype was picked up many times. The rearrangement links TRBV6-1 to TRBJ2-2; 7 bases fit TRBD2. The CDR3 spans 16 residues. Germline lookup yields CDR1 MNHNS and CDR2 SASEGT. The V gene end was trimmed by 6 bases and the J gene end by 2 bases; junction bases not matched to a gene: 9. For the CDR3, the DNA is TGTGCCAGCAGATCCCTTGGGGGGGTCAACACCGGGGAGCTGTTTTTT. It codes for CASRSLGGVNTGELFF.

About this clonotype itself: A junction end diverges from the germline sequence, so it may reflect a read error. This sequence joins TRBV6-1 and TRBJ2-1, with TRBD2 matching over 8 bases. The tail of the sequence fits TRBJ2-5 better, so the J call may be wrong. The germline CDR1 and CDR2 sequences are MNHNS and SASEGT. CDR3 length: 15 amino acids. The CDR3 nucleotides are TGTGCCAGGGGTCCGGGGGGGCGGGACCAAGATACCCAGTACTTC. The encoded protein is CARGPGGRDQDTQYF.

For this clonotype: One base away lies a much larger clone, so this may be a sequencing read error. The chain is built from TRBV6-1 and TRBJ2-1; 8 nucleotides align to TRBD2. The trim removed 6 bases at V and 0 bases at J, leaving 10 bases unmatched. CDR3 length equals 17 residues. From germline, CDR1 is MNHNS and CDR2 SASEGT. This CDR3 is CASRGGAGASSYNEQFF. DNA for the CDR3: TGTGCCAGCAGGGGTGGAGCGGGGGCCAGCTCCTACAATGAGCAGTTCTTC.

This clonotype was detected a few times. CDR3 residues: CSARDSGGSDEQFF. CDR3 coding DNA: TGCAGTGCTAGAGACAGCGGGGGATCGGATGAGCAGTTCTTC. This chain links TRBV20-1 with TRBJ2-1; 8 nucleotides match TRBD2. V lost 0 bases, J lost 8 bases, and 6 bases stayed unmatched. Germline CDR1 DFQATT, CDR2 SNEGSKA (reference sequence). The CDR3 is made up of 14 amino acids.